The 13 T cell receptor beta chains listed next were all sequenced from one sample in a study of human T cells and chemical hapten exposure. The time point is: healthy volunteer bleed at 6 weeks. Unfractionated whole blood yielded the extracted total RNA. TCRdb recomputed calls from the RACE reads with MiXCR, one row per CDR3 protein. The table lists fewer than 85,000 distinct CDR3 sequences, approximately 8.6% of them singletons. The sequenced material came from whole blood. All receptors derive from a female donor in good health. Some clones in this sample may be carry-over from other donors' samples.

The chain couples TRBV7-2 to TRBJ2-1; D remains ambiguous. This CDR3 contains 11 residues. Germline V gene data show CDR1 as SGHTA and CDR2 as FQGNSA. Trimming took off 2 bases at V and 7 bases at J, with 3 bases between the two ends. DNA for the CDR3: TGTGCCAGCAGCTTATGGAATGAGCAGTTCTTC. It codes for CASSLWNEQFF. Using reference TRBV7-2 and TRBJ2-1 for the parts outside the CDR3, the full variable domain is GAGVSQSPSNKVTEKGKDVELRCDPISGHTALYWYRQSLGQGLEFLIYFQGNSAPDKSGLPSDRFSAERTGGSVSTLTIQRTQQEDSAVYLCASSLWNEQFFGPGTRLTVL.

In its sample, this clonotype was seen many times. A much larger clonotype is one base distant, so this may be a read error. The V call is TRBV14, the J call TRBJ2-1; 14 bases match TRBD2. Losses at the gene ends were 3 bases for V and 4 bases for J; bases not matched to a gene: 5. In germline, CDR1 is SGHDN, CDR2 FVKESK. There are 17 residues in the CDR3. CDR3 nucleotide sequence: TGTGCCAGCAGCCATCCCGGGACTAGCGGGGGATACAATGAGCAGTTCTTC. It specifies CASSHPGTSGGYNEQFF.

The table lists this clonotype with a few counts. The chain employs TRBV21-1 and TRBJ1-6; whether TRBD1, the table's D call, matches the DNA was not checked. TRBV21-1 is a listed pseudogene. This CDR3 region has 13 residues. The CDR3, as DNA: TGTGCCAGCACCCCCAACAGGAATTCACCCCTCCACTTT. Protein sequence: CASTPNRNSPLHF.

This chain links TRBV7-9 with TRBJ2-3; no definite D call. This CDR3 has 15 residues. Germline assignment: CDR1 SEHNR and CDR2 FQNEAQ (reference sequence). V was shortened by 7 bases and J by 1 base, with 15 bases between the two germline ends. The CDR3 sequence: CASTLGQVGTDTQYF. The CDR3 DNA follows: TGTGCCAGCACCCTTGGGCAGGTGGGCACAGATACGCAGTATTTT.

This clonotype was seen ten or more times. A read error may explain this, as a much larger clone is one base away. The gene calls are TRBV7-3 and TRBJ2-6; perhaps D is TRBD1 or TRBD2 (5 bases each). The germline V gene encodes CDR1 SGHTA and CDR2 FQGTGA. This CDR3 has 19 residues. With 4 bases removed from V and 0 bases from J, the gap between germline ends came to 19 bases. In DNA, the CDR3 is TGTGCCAGCAGCTATTCCGGGACGTTAGGGCGCTCTGGGGCCAACGTCCTGACTTTC. Residues: CASSYSGTLGRSGANVLTF.

V is TRBV7-9 and J is TRBJ2-3; D perhaps matches TRBD2 (7 bases). V dropped 3 bases and J dropped 1 base, with 14 bases sitting between them. Germline V CDR1 and CDR2: SEHNR, FQNEAQ (reference sequence). CDR3 length: 16 residues. This chain's CDR3 is CASSLVGGGRTDTQYF. CDR3 DNA: TGTGCCAGCAGCTTGGTCGGCGGGGGCCGCACAGATACGCAGTATTTT.

This clonotype turned up a few times. The V gene is TRBV4-2, the J gene TRBJ2-5; perhaps TRBD2 as D (7 bases). The germline CDR1 and CDR2 sequences are LGHNA and YNFKEQ. The CDR3 covers 17 residues. V was clipped by 0 bases and J by 5 bases, with 19 bases between them. CDR3 DNA sequence: TGTGCCAGCAGCCAAGATCCCTTCGTGGGGGGGCACGAGACCCAGTACTTC. Translating gives CASSQDPFVGGHETQYF.

V is TRBV18 and J is TRBJ2-2; D gene unclear. Trimming took 4 bases from V and 4 from J, leaving 7 bases between them. Per germline, CDR1 KGHSH and CDR2 LQKENI. The CDR3 contains 13 residues. The CDR3 nucleotides read TGTGCCAGCTCACGGACCGTCACCGGGGAGCTGTTTTTT. It encodes CASSRTVTGELFF.

Only a few counts were recorded for this clonotype. The chain recombines TRBV29-1 with TRBJ2-3; D unresolved. V lost 4 bases and J 1 base, leaving 9 bases between the germline ends. The germline CDR1 and CDR2 sequences are SQVTM and ANQGSEA. The CDR3 extends over 13 amino acids. The DNA for the CDR3 is TGCAGCGTTGGAGGTGGGGGCACAGATACGCAGTATTTT. Its protein is CSVGGGGTDTQYF.

This clonotype has at least ten counts. V gene TRBV20-1 combines with J gene TRBJ2-3; either TRBD1 or TRBD2 may supply D (5 bases each). The length of the CDR3 is 15 residues. The V end lost 6 bases, the J end lost 7 bases, and 23 bases lay between the germline ends. Germline V gene data show CDR1 as DFQATT and CDR2 as SNEGSKA (reference sequence). The DNA of the CDR3 is TGCAGTGCAGAAGACAGAGCACAACCCGGGAATACGCAGTATTTT. This codes for CSAEDRAQPGNTQYF.

The chain carries TRBV5-1 and TRBJ1-1; a possible D gene is TRBD1 (5 bases). V was cut by 5 bases and J by 2 bases, with 13 bases left in between. The CDR3 consists of 14 residues. Germline V gene lookup returns CDR1 SGHRS and CDR2 YFSETQ. The CDR3 is CASRSGTPNTEAFF. Written as DNA, the CDR3 is TGCGCCAGCAGATCCGGGACGCCTAACACTGAAGCTTTCTTT.

This clonotype was detected only once. The gene calls are TRBV3-1 and TRBJ2-3; D possibly corresponds to TRBD2 (6 bases). Trimming stripped 4 bases from V and 3 bases from J, with 8 bases between. Germline loops: CDR1 LGHDT, CDR2 YNNKEL (reference sequence). The CDR3 consists of 13 residues. The CDR3 sequence: CASSPRGTDTQYF. The CDR3 DNA reads as TGTGCCAGCAGCCCCCGGGGGACAGATACGCAGTATTTT.

This clonotype was recorded many times. The rearrangement uses TRBV6-5 and TRBJ1-6; TRBD1 matches at 8 bases. The CDR3 contains 19 residues. The J segment lost 5 bases and the V segment lost 4 bases, leaving 16 bases of the junction unmatched. In germline, CDR1 is MNHEY, CDR2 SVGAGI. The CDR3 nucleotides are TGTGCCAGCAGTTTTAGACGGGTAAAGGTGACAGGGGATAATTCACCCCTCCACTTT. This sequence encodes CASSFRRVKVTGDNSPLHF.